The entry below gives a single TCR beta chain sequence along with its context. The antigen is undetermined. Assay used: immunoSEQ multiplex PCR; TCRdb lists only in-frame clones, some missing. The table has 150,000 to 200,000 clones, approximately 92% seen once; the top ten hold over 1%. The source of the sample is a study of T cell responses to AZD1222 COVID-19 vaccine. Study background: Second-dose timings of about 4 or about 12 weeks were pooled. General observations from the study: Reports say nearly half of spike-specific TCRs go after unmutated variant regions. Sampling captured repertoires only after the peak T cell response. Most donors were white British, females outnumbered males, and clonal diversity was possibly underestimated.

Germline-derived CDR1 and CDR2 are MGHRA and YSYEKL. The CDR3 has 14 residues. V lost 5 bases and J lost 5; bases outside the gene matches: 4. The sequence was collected from an adult in good health. The chain is built from TRBV4-1 and TRBJ1-4; 8 bases align to TRBD1. The sequences come from peripheral blood, collected on day 0 of AZD1222 vaccination. The chain's CDR3 is CASSYRQGNEKLFF. The DNA of the CDR3 is TGCGCCAGCAGCTATCGACAGGGGAATGAAAAACTGTTTTTT.